The TCR beta chain under discussion was sequenced for a study of T cell responses to AZD1222 COVID-19 vaccine. General observations from the study: Sampled repertoires all dated from after the peak T cell response. Regions left unmutated in variants are reportedly the target of nearly half of spike-specific TCRs.

Germline V gives CDR1 MDHEN, CDR2 SYDVKM. Between the trimmed V and J ends, which lost 2 bases and 8 bases, there was a span of 10 bases. The CDR3 totals 13 residues. As to this clone: Its antigen is not known.

Produced via immunoSEQ multiplex PCR; TCRdb's table is partial and in-frame only. The sample gives 120,000 or so clones, about nine tenths of which show up once; around 7.8% is in the top ten. This chain connects TRBV28 to TRBJ2-4; D not resolved. The source is an adult in good health. This specimen consisted of peripheral blood, obtained on day 0 of AZD1222 vaccination. CDR3 nucleotides: TGTGCCAGCAGTTTAGGGCAGTTGGACATTCAGTACTTC. Encoded protein: CASSLGQLDIQYF.